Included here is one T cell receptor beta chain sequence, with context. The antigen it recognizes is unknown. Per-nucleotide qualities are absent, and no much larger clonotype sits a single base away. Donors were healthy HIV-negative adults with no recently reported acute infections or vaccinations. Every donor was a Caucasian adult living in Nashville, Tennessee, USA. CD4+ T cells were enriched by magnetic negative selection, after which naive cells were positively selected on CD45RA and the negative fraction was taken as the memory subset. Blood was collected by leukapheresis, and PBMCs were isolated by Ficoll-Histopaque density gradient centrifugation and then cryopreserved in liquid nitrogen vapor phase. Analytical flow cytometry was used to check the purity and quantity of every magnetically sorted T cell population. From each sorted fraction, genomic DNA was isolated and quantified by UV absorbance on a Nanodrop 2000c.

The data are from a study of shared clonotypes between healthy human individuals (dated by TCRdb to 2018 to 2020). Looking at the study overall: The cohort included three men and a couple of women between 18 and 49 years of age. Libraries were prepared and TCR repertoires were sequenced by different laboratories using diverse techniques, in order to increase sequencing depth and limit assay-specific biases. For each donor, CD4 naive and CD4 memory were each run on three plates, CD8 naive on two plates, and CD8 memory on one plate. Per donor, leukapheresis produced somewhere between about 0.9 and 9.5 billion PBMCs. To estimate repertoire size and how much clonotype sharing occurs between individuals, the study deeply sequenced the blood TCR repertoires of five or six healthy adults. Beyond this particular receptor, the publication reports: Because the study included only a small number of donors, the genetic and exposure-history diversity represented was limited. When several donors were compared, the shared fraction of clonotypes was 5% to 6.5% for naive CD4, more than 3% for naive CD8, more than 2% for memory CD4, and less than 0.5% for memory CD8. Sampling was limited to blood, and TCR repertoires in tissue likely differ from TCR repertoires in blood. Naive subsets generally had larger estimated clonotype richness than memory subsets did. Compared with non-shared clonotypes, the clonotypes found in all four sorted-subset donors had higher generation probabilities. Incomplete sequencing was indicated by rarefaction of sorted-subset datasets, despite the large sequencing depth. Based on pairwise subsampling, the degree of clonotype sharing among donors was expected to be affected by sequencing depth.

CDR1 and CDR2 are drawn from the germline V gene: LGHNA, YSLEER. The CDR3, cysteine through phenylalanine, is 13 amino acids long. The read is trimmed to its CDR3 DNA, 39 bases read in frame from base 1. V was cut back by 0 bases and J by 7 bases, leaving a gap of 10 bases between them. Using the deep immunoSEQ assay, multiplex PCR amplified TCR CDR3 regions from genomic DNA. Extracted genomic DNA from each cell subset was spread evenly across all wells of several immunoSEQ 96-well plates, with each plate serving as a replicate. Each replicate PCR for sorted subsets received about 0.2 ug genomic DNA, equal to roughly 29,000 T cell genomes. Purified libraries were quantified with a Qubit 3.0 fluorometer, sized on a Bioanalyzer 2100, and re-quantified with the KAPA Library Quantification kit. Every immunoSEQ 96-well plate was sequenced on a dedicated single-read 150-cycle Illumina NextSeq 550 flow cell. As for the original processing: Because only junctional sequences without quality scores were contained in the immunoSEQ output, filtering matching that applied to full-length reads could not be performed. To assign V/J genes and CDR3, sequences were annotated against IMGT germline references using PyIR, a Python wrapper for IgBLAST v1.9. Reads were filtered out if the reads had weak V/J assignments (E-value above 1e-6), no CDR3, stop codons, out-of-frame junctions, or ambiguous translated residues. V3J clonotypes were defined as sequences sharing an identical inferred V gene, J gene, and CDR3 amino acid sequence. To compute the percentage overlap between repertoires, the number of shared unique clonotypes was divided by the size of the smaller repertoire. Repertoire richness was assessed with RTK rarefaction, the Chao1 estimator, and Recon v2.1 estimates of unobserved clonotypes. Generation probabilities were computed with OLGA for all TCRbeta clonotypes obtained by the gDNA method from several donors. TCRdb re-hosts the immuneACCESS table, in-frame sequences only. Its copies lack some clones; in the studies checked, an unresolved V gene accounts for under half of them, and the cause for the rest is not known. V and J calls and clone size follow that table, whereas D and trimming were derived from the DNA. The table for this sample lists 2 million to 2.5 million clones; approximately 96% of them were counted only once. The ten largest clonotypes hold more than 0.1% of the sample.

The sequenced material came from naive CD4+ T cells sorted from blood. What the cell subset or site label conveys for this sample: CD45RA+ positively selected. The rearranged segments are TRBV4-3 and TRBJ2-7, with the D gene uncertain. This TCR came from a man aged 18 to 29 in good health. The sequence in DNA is TGCGCCAGCAGCCAAGATTTTGGGTGGGAGCAGTACTTC. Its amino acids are CASSQDFGWEQYF.